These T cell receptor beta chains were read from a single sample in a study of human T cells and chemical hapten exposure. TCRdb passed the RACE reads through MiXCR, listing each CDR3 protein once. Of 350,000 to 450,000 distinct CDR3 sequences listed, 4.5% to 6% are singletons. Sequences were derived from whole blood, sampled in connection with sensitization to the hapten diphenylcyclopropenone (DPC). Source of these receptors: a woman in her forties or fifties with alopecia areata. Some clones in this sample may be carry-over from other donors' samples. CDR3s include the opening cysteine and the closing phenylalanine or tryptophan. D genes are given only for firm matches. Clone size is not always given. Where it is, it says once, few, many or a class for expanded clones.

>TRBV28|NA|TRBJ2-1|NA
CASTPTRRREKQFF
TGTGCCAGCACCCCCACTCGGAGGAGGGAGAAGCAGTTCTTC
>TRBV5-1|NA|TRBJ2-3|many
CASSLDYTDTQYF
TGCGCCAGCAGCTTGGACTACACAGATACGCAGTATTTT
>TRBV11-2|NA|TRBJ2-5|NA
CASSSSGTQYF
TGTGCCAGCAGTTCATCCGGGACCCAGTACTTC
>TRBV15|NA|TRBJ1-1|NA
CATSSRARANTEAFF
TGTGCCACCAGCAGCCGAGCCAGAGCGAACACTGAAGCTTTCTTT
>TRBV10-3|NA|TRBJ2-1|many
CAISYRDGDNEQFF
TGTGCCATCAGTTACCGGGACGGGGACAATGAGCAGTTCTTC
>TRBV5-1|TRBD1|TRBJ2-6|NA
CASRISTGTTSGANVLTF
TGCGCCAGCAGGATTTCGACAGGGACCACCTCTGGGGCCAACGTCCTGACTTTC
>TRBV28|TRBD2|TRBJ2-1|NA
CASTQTSLSYNEQFF
TGTGCCAGCACCCAGACTAGCCTATCCTACAATGAGCAGTTCTTC
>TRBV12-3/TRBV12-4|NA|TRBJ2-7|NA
CASSKSGVYEQYF
TGTGCCAGCAGTAAAAGCGGAGTCTACGAGCAGTACTTC
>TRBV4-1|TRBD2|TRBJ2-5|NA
CASSQGLAGEGTQYF
TGCGCCAGCAGCCAAGGACTAGCGGGAGAGGGGACCCAGTACTTC
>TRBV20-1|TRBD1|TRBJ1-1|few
CSASSLGTGGSEAFF
TGCAGTGCTTCTTCCCTCGGGACAGGGGGCTCTGAAGCTTTCTTT
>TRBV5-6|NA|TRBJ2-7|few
CASSHGVSEQYF
TGTGCCAGCAGCCACGGGGTGAGCGAGCAGTACTTC
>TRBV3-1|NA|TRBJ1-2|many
CASSQVDVYTF
TGTGCCAGCAGCCAAGTTGATGTCTACACCTTC
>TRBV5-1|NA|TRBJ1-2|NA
CASSNRDGYTF
TGCGCCAGCAGCAACAGGGATGGCTACACCTTC
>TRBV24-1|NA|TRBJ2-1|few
CATGTLNEQFF
TGTGCCACCGGAACTCTCAATGAGCAGTTCTTC
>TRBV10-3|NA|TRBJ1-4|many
CAISESMDLNEKLFF
TGTGCCATCAGTGAGTCAATGGATTTGAATGAAAAACTGTTTTTT